This T cell receptor beta chain was observed in a study of blood T cell repertoires in COVID-19. TCRdb's table, derived via immunoSEQ multiplex PCR, lists solely in-frame clones and lacks some. The profile covers 80,000 to 100,000 clones, with around 80% appearing a single time and roughly 25% taken by the ten largest. The CDR3 loop spans 18 amino acids. Per germline, CDR1 LGHNA and CDR2 YNFKEQ. J lost 4 bases, V lost 4 bases, and 9 bases had no gene match. This sequence joins TRBV4-2 and TRBJ2-5, with 16 bases that match TRBD2. The origin of this receptor is a man between 65 and 85 years old with acute or convalescent COVID-19. Sequenced input: peripheral blood. Here the CDR3 DNA reads TGTGCCAGCAGCCTTGGGACTAGCGGGAGGGCCGGCGGAGAGACCCAGTACTTC. Its translation is CASSLGTSGRAGGETQYF.